Listed below are T cell receptor beta chains from one sample, sequenced in a study of T cell responses to AZD1222 COVID-19 vaccine. The method was immunoSEQ multiplex PCR; TCRdb's version includes in-frame clones alone and lacks a portion of them. In the table there are about 140,000 clones, 80% to 95% of which are singletons. The starting material was peripheral blood, obtained on day 0 of AZD1222 vaccination. The receptor set was obtained from an adult in good health. Both conserved end residues are part of each CDR3. Some rows mark clone size as missing; the rest say once, few, many or name a class of expanded clone.

CDR3 length	V gene	J gene	clone size	CDR3 protein
14	TRBV5-1	TRBJ1-5	NA	CASSPQGAEQPQHF
13	TRBV19	TRBJ2-5	NA	CASSQDRGGAQYF
11	TRBV5-1	TRBJ2-1	NA	CASRTANEQFF
12	TRBV24-1	TRBJ2-2	NA	CATQGNTGELFF
17	TRBV3-1/TRBV3-2	TRBJ2-5	NA	CASSQATQVLQAETQYF
15	TRBV5-1	TRBJ1-1	NA	CASSPEGGVNTEAFF
15	TRBV18	TRBJ2-1	NA	CASSPRSAHYNEQFF
14	TRBV30	TRBJ2-5	once	CAWSVPGHQETQYF
15	TRBV15	TRBJ2-7	NA	CATSREGLAGDEQYF
15	TRBV9	TRBJ2-1	NA	CASSVLAGVANEQFF
14	TRBV5-6	TRBJ1-3	NA	CASSLGGFRNTIYF
14	TRBV19	TRBJ1-1	few	CATRLGHQNTEAFF
16	TRBV19	TRBJ1-5	once	CASRNPMRGANQPQHF
22	TRBV6-4	TRBJ2-1	NA	CASRDSRLMGLAGGPIYNEQFF
14	TRBV13	TRBJ1-1	NA	CASSLYREGTEAFF
13	TRBV28	TRBJ1-3	NA	CASSGFSGNTIYF
12	TRBV11-2	TRBJ2-7	NA	CASSGDTNEQYF
15	TRBV18	TRBJ2-7	NA	CASSPGLAGDREQYF
12	TRBV7-9	TRBJ1-1	NA	CASSLLRSEAFF
14	TRBV18	TRBJ1-2	NA	CASSPVGVGYGYTF
14	TRBV27	TRBJ1-3	NA	CASSLTISGNTIYF
14	TRBV19	TRBJ1-1	NA	CASRRGGAGTEAFF
14	TRBV6-5	TRBJ1-5	NA	CASSPGPTNQPQHF
13	TRBV28	TRBJ1-1	NA	CASSSGQLKRAFF